This TCR beta chain was profiled in a study of T cell responses to AZD1222 COVID-19 vaccine. Libraries were prepared by immunoSEQ multiplex PCR; TCRdb keeps only in-frame clonotypes and omits some of them. This sample has fewer than 150,000 clones; about 92% occur once, and the top ten carry approximately 5.1%. The germline V gene has CDR1 SGHTA and CDR2 FQGTGA. CDR3 length equals 16 residues. With 0 bases clipped from V and 5 bases from J, the junction kept 4 bases outside the gene matches. The origin of this receptor is an adult who received the AZD1222 COVID-19 vaccine. The material was peripheral blood, obtained 28 days after the second AZD1222 dose. This chain links TRBV7-3 with TRBJ2-1, with TRBD2 matching 10 bases. In DNA, the CDR3 is TGTGCCAGCAGCTTAACGGGCCTAGCGGGGGACAATGAGCAGTTCTTC. Amino acids: CASSLTGLAGDNEQFF. The entire variable domain, with the rest obtained from reference TRBV7-3 and TRBJ2-1, is as follows: GAGVSQTPSNKVTEKGKYVELRCDPISGHTALYWYRQSLGQGPEFLIYFQGTGAADDSGLPNDRFFAVRPEGSVSTLKIQRTERGDSAVYLCASSLTGLAGDNEQFFGPGTRLTVL.